One T cell receptor beta chain is described in this entry. This clonotype was detected only a few times. Its antigen is unknown. The input lacks base qualities; no much larger clone sits a single base away. The time point label of this sample denotes: persistent/refractory GD, antithyroid drugs over 5 years with positive TRAb. RNA was extracted from PBMCs in TRIzol for both TCR sequencing and RNA sequencing. The diagnosis of Graves' disease was made according to American Thyroid Association guidelines. Patients were recruited from an endocrinology department in Xi'an, China. From each patient, about 8.9 milliliters of peripheral blood was collected into an EDTA anticoagulant tube. Ficoll Paque Plus density gradient separation was used to isolate PBMCs, and no additional T cell sorting was done. An Agilent 2100 Bioanalyzer and agarose gel were used to check RNA quality, and a NanoDrop 2000 was used to measure RNA concentration.

These data are taken from a study of regulatory T cells in long-lasting Graves disease (dated by TCRdb to about 2021). Describing the broader study: Persistent Graves' disease was defined as persistently positive TSH receptor autoantibodies together with antithyroid drug treatment for over 5 years. TCR sequencing covered around 13 persistent and approximately 20 newly diagnosed Graves' disease patients, around 33 samples in total. The study was registered as a clinical trial and conducted in China. Antithyroid drugs had been taken for 8.5 to 13 years on average by persistent Graves' disease patients in the clinical cohort. Patients with persistent Graves' disease were compared with patients with newly diagnosed Graves' disease using TCR sequencing and RNA sequencing of peripheral blood. Points the paper makes about the study in general: Sequencing and analysis were limited to the TCR beta chain. Persistent patients shared more public clonotypes among themselves (around 3,000) than newly diagnosed patients did (about 970). The small sample size was acknowledged by the authors as a limitation that may reduce accuracy. Only peripheral blood was studied, because thyroid tissue, the primary lesion, was inaccessible. Preferential use of TRBV28, TRBJ1-2 and TRBJ2-5 was observed in persistent disease, whereas TRBV20-1 and TRBJ2-1 were favored in newly diagnosed disease. Compared with newly diagnosed patients, persistent Graves' disease patients had lower TCR Shannon entropy and fewer highly expanded clones, which suggests clonal expansion.

Based on the germline V gene (reference sequence), the CDR1 and CDR2 sequences are SGHNT and YYREEE. The CDR3 sequence holds 15 residues, the cysteine and phenylalanine included. Here the CDR3 DNA is all that survives: 45 bases in frame from base 1. The germline V and J ends show losses of 3 bases and 6 bases respectively, and no gene match explains 6 bases of the junction. The library was built by means of multiplex PCR. The sample was run on an Illumina HiSeq 4000. CDR3 regions were amplified by Arm-PCR with iRepertoire HTBI primers to construct TCR beta libraries. Before sequencing, the PCR products went through gel purification. The paper's data handling went like this. A total of around 66 TRBV and some 15 TRBJ segments were identified across samples and were used for gene usage analysis of CDR3 amino acid clonotypes. Filtered high-quality paired reads were merged into contigs using COPE and FqMerger. BLAST was used to align contigs to the IMGT TRBV, TRBD and TRBJ reference genes, and CDR3 was defined following IMGT. Highly expanded clones were defined as clonotypes with a frequency above 0.1%. Shannon entropy served as the measure of repertoire diversity, while the Gini coefficient captured V-J evenness. A clonotype found in more than one individual was treated as public. TCRdb trimmed public reads at Q25 via fastp, called clones via MiXCR and kept in-frame beta chains. For every CDR3 protein sequence, its rows merge into one entry that carries the most common genes and DNA. TCRdb's processing, not the authors' own work, is the source of the V and J calls. The table for this sample lists roughly 500,000 distinct CDR3 sequences; 20% to 25% of them were counted only once. The top ten constitute under 15% of the sample.

The sequence links TRBV5-4 to TRBJ2-2; 9 bases in between match TRBD1. This clonotype originated in a female donor with Graves disease. The sequenced sample was peripheral blood mononuclear cells (PBMCs), obtained when the disease was refractory, from a patient treated with antithyroid drugs. The nucleotide sequence reads TGTGCCAGCAGCTCGGACAGGGGTAGTCCCGGGGAGCTGTTTTTT. Its coded protein is CASSSDRGSPGELFF.